This TCR beta chain was documented in a study of early T cells in non-severe SARS-CoV-2 infection. The library protocol tagged individual cDNA molecules with unique molecular identifiers. One entry per CDR3 protein, called by TCRdb with MiXCR from the 5' RACE reads. The table shows about 64,000 distinct CDR3 sequences, with around 11% occurring only once. CDR3 size: 13 residues. The V gene lost 5 bases and the J gene lost 0 bases, with 5 bases spanning the gap. The starting material was whole blood, obtained at baseline. This TCR came from an adult who was a healthcare worker with PCR-confirmed SARS-CoV-2 infection or an uninfected control (not recorded which). This chain joins TRBV12-3 or TRBV12-4 and TRBJ1-5; D is unclear. CDR3 sequence: CASSGNSNQPQHF. The CDR3, as DNA: TGTGCCAGCAGTGGGAATAGCAATCAGCCCCAGCATTTT.